This T cell receptor beta chain was identified during a study of T cells in tuberculosis. On the study more broadly: This South African cohort compared adolescents with or without latent tuberculosis against adults with active tuberculosis.

Using immunoSEQ multiplex PCR, the repertoire was profiled, and TCRdb retains in-frame clones only, with some absent. The sample consists of about 30,000 clones, around 87% of them appearing once. CDR1 is SEHNR, CDR2 FQNEAQ, per germline (reference sequence). V was clipped by 1 base and J by 5 bases, with 8 bases between them. CDR3 length: 13 residues. This rearrangement joins TRBV7-9 to TRBJ2-5, with D possibly TRBD2 on 5 matching bases. The clonotype comes from a donor aged 10 to 29 with latent tuberculosis or without tuberculosis infection. The sequenced material came from PBMCs. The CDR3 DNA reads TGTGCCAGCAGCTTAGGTGGGGAGGAGACCCAGTACTTC. Amino acids: CASSLGGEETQYF. Complete variable domain (other parts from reference TRBV7-9 and TRBJ2-5): DTGVSQNPRHKITKRGQNVTFRCDPISEHNRLYWYRQTLGQGPEFLTYFQNEAQLEKSRLLSDRFSAERPKGSFSTLEIQRTEQGDSAMYLCASSLGGEETQYFGPGTRLLVL.